Presented here are 10 T cell receptor beta chains from one specimen sequenced in a study of blood T cells in healthy people across ages. Primed by a sample-barcoded 5' primer and a J-beta primer mix, a second PCR proceeded for 7 to 11 cycles. Using its own MiXCR run on the 5' RACE reads, TCRdb lists one record per CDR3 protein. The table lists around 1,600,000 distinct CDR3 sequences, approximately 43% of them singletons, with approximately 4% in the top ten. Input material: blood. The receptors originated from a woman in her late teens or twenties in good health.

V and J are TRBV7-2 and TRBJ2-1, with a possible D match to TRBD1 (6 bases). The germline V gene encodes CDR1 SGHTA and CDR2 FQGNSA. This CDR3 is built from 16 residues. The germline V and J ends were trimmed by 0 bases and 4 bases, with 13 bases remaining between them. CDR3 in DNA: TGTGCCAGCAGCTTAGCGAGCAGGGGCCTATACAATGAGCAGTTCTTC. Protein sequence: CASSLASRGLYNEQFF.

In its sample, this clonotype was seen many times. This sequence joins TRBV6-6 and TRBJ2-3; D unclear. The ends were cut back, 6 bases at V and 2 bases at J, with 6 bases in the middle. Germline loops: CDR1 MNHNY, CDR2 SVGAGI (reference sequence). CDR3 size: 12 residues. CDR3 sequence (DNA): TGTGCCAGCAGCCGGTCCACAGATACGCAGTATTTT. The encoded protein is CASSRSTDTQYF.

This clonotype was counted a few times. The rearrangement joins TRBV10-3 to TRBJ2-5; the D is unclear. Germline V lookup: CDR1 ENHRY, CDR2 SYGVKD. V shed 6 bases and J shed 7 bases, with 21 bases lying between them. The CDR3 runs to 15 residues. The chain's CDR3 is CAIREPVLASRTQYF. Written as DNA, the CDR3 is TGTGCCATCAGGGAGCCGGTACTGGCCTCGCGGACCCAGTACTTC.

V is TRBV2 and J is TRBJ2-5, with D hard to call. CDR3 size: 14 residues. Germline CDR1 and CDR2: SNHLY and FYNNEI. The V gene lost 6 bases and the J gene lost 2 bases, with 13 bases spanning the gap. The CDR3 DNA is TGTGCCAGCAGGTTCGAGGTTAATCAAGAGACCCAGTACTTC. Translation gives CASRFEVNQETQYF.

Only a few counts were recorded for this clonotype. The gene calls are TRBV12-3 or TRBV12-4 and TRBJ2-5; 13 bases agree with TRBD2. The end of the DNA aligns better with TRBJ2-7, so the J call may be wrong. The CDR3 extends over 15 amino acids. The CDR3 DNA reads as TGTGCCAGCAGTCCACGGACTAGCGGGAGCCTCGAGCAGTACTTC. It codes for CASSPRTSGSLEQYF.

This clonotype was counted only a few times. This chain joins TRBV20-1 and TRBJ2-4, with TRBD1 identical over 7 bases. In germline, CDR1 is DFQATT, CDR2 SNEGSKA (reference sequence). V was clipped by 6 bases and J by 6 bases; unmatched bases: 5. This CDR3 comprises 12 residues. CDR3 loop: CSAGHRGNIQYF. The CDR3 DNA reads as TGCAGTGCAGGGCACAGGGGAAACATTCAGTACTTC.

The DNA for the CDR3 is TGCAGTGCTAGAGCCCTTCGAGTCGCGGGAGTGTACAATGAGCAGTTCTTC. Translated, it gives CSARALRVAGVYNEQFF. This rearrangement joins TRBV20-1 to TRBJ2-1; 7 nucleotides agree with TRBD2. CDR1 is DFQATT and CDR2 is SNEGSKA in the germline V gene (reference sequence). This CDR3 region has 17 residues. Trimming removed 1 base from V and 4 bases from J; junction bases left unmatched: 13.

The chain uses TRBV28 and TRBJ2-7, with 8 bases identical to TRBD2. Germline V gene sequence: CDR1 MDHEN, CDR2 SYDVKM. This CDR3 comprises 17 residues. J gave up 0 bases and V 3 bases, and 10 bases lay outside the gene matches. CDR3 protein: CASSFTPSGWSSYEQYF. CDR3 nucleotides: TGTGCCAGCAGTTTCACGCCTAGCGGGTGGAGCTCCTACGAGCAGTACTTC.

The rearrangement links TRBV20-1 to TRBJ2-7; TRBD2 might be the D (5 bases). The CDR3 totals 14 residues. Germline V CDR1 and CDR2: DFQATT, SNEGSKA (reference sequence). The germline V and J ends were trimmed by 6 bases and 0 bases, with 15 bases remaining between them. CDR3 sequence (DNA): TGCAGTGCCACCGACGGCGGGCGCTCCTACGAGCAGTACTTC. Its translation is CSATDGGRSYEQYF.

The chain joins TRBV29-1 to TRBJ1-5, with D maybe TRBD1 (6 bases). V lost 6 bases and J 5 bases, leaving 14 bases between the germline ends. This CDR3 contains 13 residues. Germline CDR1 reads SQVTM; CDR2 reads ANQGSEA. The chain's CDR3 is CSVAPDSDQPQHF. CDR3 nucleotides: TGCAGCGTGGCCCCGGACAGCGATCAGCCCCAGCATTTT.